These 10 T cell receptor beta chains were sequenced from one sample in a study of regulatory T cells in long-lasting Graves disease. According to the study, TCR beta libraries were built with iRepertoire HTBI primers and CDR3-region Arm-PCR. TCRdb re-analysed the multiplex PCR reads in MiXCR, keeping a single row per CDR3 protein. The sample shows 500,000 to 700,000 distinct CDR3 sequences, roughly 15% of them seen only once. Time point of the sample: newly diagnosed GD, antithyroid drugs for less than 3 months. RNA from PBMCs was the source of the TCR library. The same data also contributed to another study, on T cells in Graves' hyperthyroidism and ophthalmopathy.

Sequencing was performed on peripheral blood mononuclear cells (PBMCs), taken at new diagnosis, from a patient treated with antithyroid drugs. These receptors originate from a woman in her 30s with Graves disease.

The V and J genes are TRBV20-1 and TRBJ2-1, with D hard to call. From germline, CDR1 is DFQATT and CDR2 SNEGSKA (reference sequence). The V and J ends lost 6 bases and 6 bases respectively, with 15 bases between them. The CDR3 has 13 amino acids. CDR3 DNA: TGCAGTGCCGACCCCCAGGACCCCAATGAGCAGTTCTTC. Its protein is CSADPQDPNEQFF.

This clonotype was detected ten times or more. The gene calls are TRBV18 and TRBJ1-1, with 10 nucleotides matching TRBD1. Germline assignment: CDR1 KGHSH and CDR2 LQKENI. V lost 2 bases to trimming and J lost 6 bases; unmatched junction nucleotides: 9. The CDR3 is 16 residues long. The CDR3 is CASSPLTGGADPEAFF. In DNA, the CDR3 is TGTGCCAGCTCACCATTGACAGGGGGCGCCGACCCTGAAGCTTTCTTT. The variable domain in full, with the rest retrieved from reference TRBV18 and TRBJ1-1, is NAGVMQNPRHLVRRRGQEARLRCSPMKGHSHVYWYRQLPEEGLKFMVYLQKENIIDESGMPKERFSAEFPKEGPSILRIQQVVRGDSAAYFCASSPLTGGADPEAFFGQGTRLTVV.

This clonotype was observed a handful of times. The chain employs TRBV24-1 and TRBJ1-5; weak D call: TRBD1 (5 bases). Germline V CDR1 and CDR2: KGHDR, SFDVKD. The CDR3 loop spans 12 amino acids. In DNA, the CDR3 is TGTGCAACCGGGGGTAGCAATCAGCCCCAGCATTTT. Its translation: CATGGSNQPQHF.

This clonotype came up many times. This sequence joins TRBV2 and TRBJ1-2; D not certain. Trimming pared 6 bases from V and 7 bases from J, leaving 12 bases between. This CDR3 has 12 residues. CDR1 is SNHLY and CDR2 is FYNNEI in the germline V gene. The CDR3 DNA reads TGTGCCAGCAGGGAGGGTGTGGCTGGCTACACCTTC. Protein: CASREGVAGYTF.

The chain is built from TRBV7-3 and TRBJ1-5; 9 bases agree with TRBD1. The CDR3 spans 17 residues. In germline, CDR1 is SGHTA, CDR2 FQGTGA. V was clipped by 4 bases and J by 9 bases; unmatched bases: 16. In nucleotides, the CDR3 is TGTGCCAGCAGCTCGCACCGAGGACAGGGGTTCAGATGGCCCCAGCATTTT. It is translated as CASSSHRGQGFRWPQHF.

This clonotype was seen many times. V and J are TRBV20-1 and TRBJ2-7; 10 bases are shared with TRBD2. Trimming removed 6 bases from V and 3 bases from J; junction bases left unmatched: 5. The CDR3 spans 13 residues. CDR1 DFQATT and CDR2 SNEGSKA come from the germline V gene (reference sequence). The CDR3 is CSAHSGGRYEQYF. Here the CDR3 DNA reads TGCAGTGCCCATAGCGGGGGGCGCTACGAGCAGTACTTC.

On this clonotype: Being one base from a much bigger clone, this may be a read error. The chain joins TRBV28 to TRBJ2-7; 7 nucleotides line up with TRBD2. Germline V gives CDR1 MDHEN, CDR2 SYDVKM. The CDR3 totals 19 residues. J was trimmed by 0 bases and V by 2 bases; bases with no gene match: 16. The CDR3 sequence: CASSLPRGVERDYSYEQYF. The CDR3 DNA is TGTGCCAGCAGTTTACCCCGGGGCGTCGAGAGGGACTACTCCTACGAGCAGTACTTC.

This clonotype was picked up a small number of times. The rearrangement uses TRBV7-2 and TRBJ2-7, with TRBD2 matching 8 bases. The J segment lost 3 bases and the V segment lost 4 bases, leaving 11 bases of the junction unmatched. Looked up from germline, CDR1 is SGHTA and CDR2 is FQGNSA. The length of the CDR3 is 16 residues. The CDR3 sequence is CASSSAGSSGYYEQYF. The DNA for the CDR3 is TGTGCCAGCAGCTCAGCAGGGTCTAGCGGGTACTACGAGCAGTACTTC.

Ten or more counts support this clonotype. The chain combines TRBV7-3 with TRBJ2-3; 7 nucleotides match TRBD1. The trim removed 3 bases at V and 5 bases at J, leaving 8 bases unmatched. This CDR3 comprises 15 residues. Germline V lookup: CDR1 SGHTA, CDR2 FQGTGA. The CDR3 sequence is CASSFAGGSRDTQYF. The DNA for the CDR3 is TGTGCCAGCAGCTTCGCAGGGGGTTCACGAGATACGCAGTATTTT. Combining the CDR3 with reference TRBV7-3 and TRBJ2-3 gives the whole variable domain GAGVSQTPSNKVTEKGKYVELRCDPISGHTALYWYRQSLGQGPEFLIYFQGTGAADDSGLPNDRFFAVRPEGSVSTLKIQRTERGDSAVYLCASSFAGGSRDTQYFGPGTRLTVL.

The V call is TRBV29-1, the J call TRBJ1-2; unclear D gene. Trimming removed 7 bases from V and 8 bases from J, with 17 bases in between. Germline V gene lookup returns CDR1 SQVTM and CDR2 ANQGSEA. This CDR3 is built from 12 residues. CDR3 bases: TGCAGCGCCGGACGGGCAGGATGGGGCTACACCTTC. Protein product: CSAGRAGWGYTF.